The rows below give T cell receptor beta chains drawn from one sample of a study of graft-versus-host responses after intestinal transplantation. No antigen has been identified for these receptors. This table comes from immunoSEQ multiplex PCR, and its TCRdb copy is limited to in-frame clones, with some not included. The sample carries around 88,000 clones, around 86% recorded once. The source material was unstimulated CD8+ T cells sorted from spleen or lymph node cells, sampled before intestinal transplant. These receptors all come from a human donor who received an intestinal transplant. CDR3s include the opening cysteine and the closing phenylalanine or tryptophan.

v_call | cdr3_aa
TRBV7-6 | CASSLGPSPSPLHF
TRBV29-1 | CSVDGAGYEQFF
TRBV6-6 | CASSLGDFNQPQHF
TRBV5-6 | CASGSPGRVYEQYF
TRBV27 | CASRAGLAYEQYF
TRBV5-1 | CASSSGQGADEQYF
TRBV9 | CASSVALSGGDNEQFF
TRBV7-6 | CASSSNDPSTATYTGELFF
TRBV7-6 | CASSLTSGVAFSVLTF
TRBV27 | CASSLQGTYNEQFF
TRBV4-2 | CASSQEATGELFF
TRBV9 | CASSVEGETVPSYEQYF
TRBV9 | CASSVEGVALQFTGELFF
TRBV5-8 | CASSPQGSEQYF
TRBV5-6 | CASSLGPGEAFF
TRBV6-5 | CASSISGKSPLHF
TRBV4-1 | CASSQDRGYYEQYF
TRBV7-8 | CASSLDGGDNSNQPQHF
TRBV28 | CASSNTITRTSGEETQYF
TRBV6-5 | CASSYGGPGYGYTF
TRBV5-1 | CASSLAVYLNTEAFF
TRBV5-6 | CASSLTPRGVYNSPLHF
TRBV29-1 | CSVEDEGAGTEAFF
TRBV4-1 | CASSRTSGSEYEQYF
TRBV15 | CATSRVQGTLIEAFF
TRBV27 | CASSLSNGPGDTQYF
TRBV25-1 | CASSEYSQYNEQFF
TRBV11-2 | CASSLGIGQGNGYTF
TRBV5-4 | CASSFIPYRPYYEQYF